The TCR beta chain described here comes from a study of blood T cell repertoires in COVID-19. Study background: Whether acute or convalescent, the COVID-19 samples came from the United States, Italy and Spain.

The CDR3 length is 13 residues. Germline loops: CDR1 SGHAT, CDR2 FQDESV (reference sequence). The ends lost 5 bases at V and 8 bases at J; junction bases unmatched: 4. As processed by the authors: For nucleated cells, counts were estimated from reference gene primer amplification. Measured with immunoSEQ multiplex PCR; TCRdb has only the in-frame clones, and not every one. The DNA was the basis for D and trimming; V, J and clone size are from that table. The table shows some 270,000 clones, with 80% to 90% occurring only once. The sequenced sample consisted of peripheral blood. J is TRBJ1-4 and V is TRBV11-1, with 8 bases lining up with TRBD1. This receptor was identified in a woman in her 70s with acute or convalescent COVID-19. For the CDR3, the DNA is TGTGCCAGCAGCCAGGGGGCAATAGAAAAACTGTTTTTT. This translates into CASSQGAIEKLFF. Full variable domain (rest looked up from reference TRBV11-1 and TRBJ1-4): EAEVAQSPRYKITEKSQAVAFWCDPISGHATLYWYRQILGQGPELLVQFQDESVVDDSQLPKDRFSAERLKGVDSTLKIQPAELGDSAMYLCASSQGAIEKLFFGSGTQLSVL.